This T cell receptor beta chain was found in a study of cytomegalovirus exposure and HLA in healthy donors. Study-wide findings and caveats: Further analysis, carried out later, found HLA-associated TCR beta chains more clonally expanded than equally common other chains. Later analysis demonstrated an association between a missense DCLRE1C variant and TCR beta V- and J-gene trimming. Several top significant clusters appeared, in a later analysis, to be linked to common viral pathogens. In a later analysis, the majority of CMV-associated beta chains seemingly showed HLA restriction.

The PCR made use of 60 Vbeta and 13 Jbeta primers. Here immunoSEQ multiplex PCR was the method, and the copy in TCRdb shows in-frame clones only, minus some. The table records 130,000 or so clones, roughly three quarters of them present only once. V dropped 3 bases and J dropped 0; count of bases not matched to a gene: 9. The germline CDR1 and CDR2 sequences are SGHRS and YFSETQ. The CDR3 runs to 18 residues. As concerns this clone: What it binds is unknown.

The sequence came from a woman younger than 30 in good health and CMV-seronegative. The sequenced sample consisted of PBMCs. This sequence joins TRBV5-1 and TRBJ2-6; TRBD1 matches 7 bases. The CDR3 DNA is TGCGCCAGCAGCTCTAGGGGACAGACCTACTCTGGGGCCAACGTCCTGACTTTC. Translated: CASSSRGQTYSGANVLTF. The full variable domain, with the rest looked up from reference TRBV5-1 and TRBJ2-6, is KAGVTQTPRYLIKTRGQQVTLSCSPISGHRSVSWYQQTPGQGLQFLFEYFSETQRNKGNFPGRFSGRQFSNSRSEMNVSTLELGDSALYLCASSSRGQTYSGANVLTFGAGSRLTVL.